Below are 6 T cell receptor beta chains sequenced from a single sample in a study of T-cell memory formation after mild COVID-19. MiXCR, run by TCRdb on the 5' RACE reads, gives a single entry per CDR3 protein. The profile shows roughly 100,000 distinct CDR3 sequences, about 18% of them singletons. Input material: PBMCs or a T cell subset sorted from them (not recorded which). The receptors shown here come from an adult woman who had mild COVID-19 (a few samples of this study predate the infection). Cell type and time point are not known.

The rearrangement links TRBV5-1 to TRBJ2-3; TRBD1 matches 9 bases. The trim removed 3 bases at V and 2 bases at J, leaving 4 bases unmatched. Germline V lookup: CDR1 SGHRS, CDR2 YFSETQ. The CDR3 spans 15 residues. The CDR3 sequence is CASSSGQGLTDTQYF. For the CDR3, the DNA is TGCGCCAGCAGCTCAGGACAGGGGCTCACAGATACGCAGTATTTT.

This clonotype was recorded many times. The chain links TRBV25-1 to TRBJ1-4; D gene uncertain. Germline loops: CDR1 MGHDK, CDR2 SYGVNS. There are 12 residues in the CDR3. Between the trimmed V and J ends, which lost 4 bases and 15 bases, there was a span of 15 bases. The CDR3: CASSGSEDAVFF. Written as DNA, the CDR3 is TGTGCCAGCAGTGGATCGGAGGACGCAGTGTTTTTT. The whole variable domain, remainder taken from reference TRBV25-1 and TRBJ1-4, is EADIYQTPRYLVIGTGKKITLECSQTMGHDKMYWYQQDPGMELHLIHYSYGVNSTEKGDLSSESTVSRIRTEHFPLTLESARPSHTSQYLCASSGSEDAVFFGSGTQLSVL.

This clonotype came up a few times. The chain is built from TRBV7-2 and TRBJ2-3; 9 nucleotides line up with TRBD1. V shed 4 bases and J 2 bases; nucleotides not matched to a gene: 10. Per germline, CDR1 SGHTA and CDR2 FQGNSA. The CDR3 loop spans 17 amino acids. Here the CDR3 reads CASSSGWGQGTTDTQYF. The CDR3, as DNA: TGTGCCAGCAGCTCAGGATGGGGACAGGGTACCACAGATACGCAGTATTTT.

V is TRBV7-9 and J is TRBJ2-5; D is unclear. In germline, CDR1 is SEHNR, CDR2 FQNEAQ (reference sequence). The germline V and J ends were trimmed by 2 bases and 5 bases, with 9 bases remaining between them. The CDR3 is 13 amino acids. CDR3 residues: CASSLPRTETQYF. DNA of the CDR3: TGTGCCAGCAGCTTACCGAGGACGGAGACCCAGTACTTC.

Only a few counts were recorded for this clonotype. The chain combines TRBV7-9 with TRBJ1-1; D is ambiguous. The CDR3 contains 11 residues. V lost 4 bases and J 8 bases, leaving 8 bases between the germline ends. Germline CDR1 SEHNR, CDR2 FQNEAQ (reference sequence). This CDR3 reads CASSSSSEAFF. As DNA, the CDR3 is TGTGCCAGCAGCTCCAGTTCGGAAGCTTTCTTT.

The chain has TRBV3-1 and TRBJ2-7; possible D gene TRBD1, 6 bases. CDR3 length: 14 residues. Germline-derived CDR1 and CDR2 are LGHDT and YNNKEL (reference sequence). The ends were cut back, 5 bases at V and 2 bases at J, with 13 bases in the middle. The CDR3 protein is CASSAGVRTYEQYF. The CDR3 nucleotides read TGTGCCAGCAGCGCAGGGGTCCGGACCTACGAGCAGTACTTC.